The 10 T cell receptor beta chains presented below share a single source sample, sequenced in a study of T cell repertoires in cytomegalovirus infection. MiXCR, applied by TCRdb to the reads, yields one record per CDR3 protein. The table shows approximately 630,000 distinct CDR3 sequences, with 20% to 25% occurring only once. Sequenced input: CD8+ T cells from PBMCs. These receptors all come from a human donor in good health (CMV status not recorded). Some clones in this sample may be carry-over from other donors' samples.

The gene calls are TRBV5-3 and TRBJ2-2; 14 nucleotides agree with TRBD2. TRBV5-3 is an ORF, with its function uncertain. Trimming removed 8 bases from V and 3 bases from J; junction bases left unmatched: 9. The CDR3 runs to 17 residues. CDR3 DNA sequence: TGTGCCAGCAGCCTTGGACTAGCGGGGGGTGACACCGGGGAGCTGTTTTTT. Translation gives CASSLGLAGGDTGELFF.

The rearrangement links TRBV28 to TRBJ2-7, with D possibly matching TRBD1 (6 bases). The germline V and J ends were trimmed by 5 bases and 2 bases, with 19 bases remaining between them. Germline V lookup: CDR1 MDHEN, CDR2 SYDVKM. There are 16 residues in the CDR3. CDR3 bases: TGTGCCAGCAGTGGATACGGACAGCAAGACACCTACGAGCAGTACGTC. This codes for CASSGYGQQDTYEQYV.

This clonotype was counted many times. V gene TRBV7-8 combines with J gene TRBJ2-5, with 10 bases fitting TRBD2. The CDR3 covers 15 residues. Germline CDR1 reads SGHVS; CDR2 reads FQNEAQ. V was clipped by 5 bases and J by 5 bases; unmatched bases: 8. CDR3 sequence (DNA): TGTGCCAGCAGCCCAAGGGGTAGCGGGAGGGAGACCCAGTACTTC. Translation: CASSPRGSGRETQYF.

This clonotype has more than one count but fewer than ten. The CDR3 bases are TGTGCCAGCAGCTCCACCCACCGGGACAGGGGGAAAAATGAGCAGTTCTTC. Its translation: CASSSTHRDRGKNEQFF. The V and J genes are TRBV7-9 and TRBJ2-1, with TRBD1 identical over 11 bases. The CDR3 has 17 amino acids. Germline V gene data show CDR1 as SEHNR and CDR2 as FQNEAQ (reference sequence). V shed 4 bases and J 7 bases; nucleotides not matched to a gene: 12.

This chain uses TRBV19 with TRBJ1-1, with D uncertain. There are 15 residues in the CDR3. The germline gives CDR1 LNHDA, CDR2 SQIVND (reference sequence). V was cut by 6 bases and J by 0 bases, with 14 bases left in between. CDR3 in amino acids: CASSRSETMNTEAFF. The CDR3 DNA follows: TGTGCCAGTAGCCGATCGGAGACCATGAACACTGAAGCTTTCTTT.

This clonotype was observed many times. The chain recombines TRBV7-2 with TRBJ1-5; D possibly corresponds to TRBD1 (6 bases). V was clipped by 0 bases and J by 0 bases, with 9 bases between them. The germline CDR1 and CDR2 sequences are SGHTA and FQGNSA. The CDR3 consists of 16 residues. The CDR3 DNA sequence: TGTGCCAGCAGCTTAGCGGGGGCTTATAGCAATCAGCCCCAGCATTTT. Protein sequence: CASSLAGAYSNQPQHF.

This clonotype was seen just once. This chain links TRBV29-1 with TRBJ1-2; the D is unclear. Germline CDR1 and CDR2: SQVTM and ANQGSEA. CDR3 length equals 11 residues. The ends were cut back, 3 bases at V and 4 bases at J, with 6 bases in the middle. CDR3 sequence: CSVDWGYGYTF. In DNA, the CDR3 is TGCAGCGTTGATTGGGGCTATGGCTACACCTTC.

The chain joins TRBV10-3 to TRBJ2-7, with D perhaps given as TRBD1 or TRBD2 (6 bases each). Germline CDR1 is ENHRY and CDR2 is SYGVKD. This CDR3 is 15 amino acids long. V dropped 11 bases and J dropped 0 bases, with 20 bases sitting between them. The CDR3 spells CAASGGGGSSYEQYV. CDR3 sequence (DNA): TGTGCCGCCAGTGGAGGAGGGGGGAGCTCCTACGAGCAGTACGTC.

The rearrangement joins TRBV20-1 to TRBJ2-7, with 9 bases lining up with TRBD2. The CDR3 has 15 amino acids. Unmatched junction bases numbered 5, after V lost 2 bases and J lost 0 bases. CDR1 is DFQATT, CDR2 SNEGSKA, per germline (reference sequence). In nucleotides, the CDR3 is TGCAGTGCTAGAAGTAGCGGGGGTCCCTCCTACGAGCAGTACTTC. Encoded protein: CSARSSGGPSYEQYF.

In its sample, this clonotype was seen many times. The V gene is TRBV7-6, the J gene TRBJ2-1; TRBD2 agrees at 9 bases. The CDR3 covers 16 residues. V shed 1 base, J shed 10 bases, and the junction held 11 bases outside the gene matches. The germline CDR1 and CDR2 sequences are SGHVS and FNYEAQ. The CDR3 here is CASSLGYSGGNGEQFF. CDR3 DNA: TGTGCCAGCAGCTTAGGGTACAGCGGGGGGAACGGGGAGCAGTTCTTC.